The rows below give T cell receptor beta chains drawn from one sample of a study of OX40 agonist ivuxolimab in advanced cancers. Assay: immunoSEQ multiplex PCR; the TCRdb copy retains only in-frame clones and omits some. The sample lists roughly 100,000 clones, about nine tenths occurring once. The sample was CD4+ or CD8+ T cells sorted from blood, taken in a trial of the OX40 agonist ivuxolimab. The receptors originated from an adult with an advanced solid tumor such as melanoma, head and neck, liver or kidney cancer. Both conserved end residues are part of each CDR3. Each record gives: V gene, clone size, D gene, J gene, CDR3 DNA, CDR3 protein. D genes are given only for firm matches. Size values are once, few and many counts, or a class for expanded clones, and some rows have none.

TRBV2	.	TRBD1	TRBJ1-1	TGTGCCAGTACCTCTGACAGGGCCTCTGAAGCTTTCTTT	CASTSDRASEAFF
TRBV7-2	.	.	TRBJ1-1	TGTGCCAGCAGCCAACGAGTGAACACTGAAGCTTTCTTT	CASSQRVNTEAFF
TRBV2	.	.	TRBJ1-2	TGTGCCAGCAGCCGAGACAGTTCTAACTATGGCTACACCTTC	CASSRDSSNYGYTF
TRBV18	.	.	TRBJ2-2	TGTGCCAGCTCACGACAGACCGGGGAGCTGTTTTTT	CASSRQTGELFF
TRBV6-1	once	.	TRBJ1-5	TGTGCCAGCAGTGTCCTGGGGAATCAGCCCCAGCATTTT	CASSVLGNQPQHF
TRBV6-5	.	.	TRBJ2-7	TGTGCCAGCAGTTACGTGGGATCGGGAGAGCAGTACTTC	CASSYVGSGEQYF
TRBV18	.	.	TRBJ1-1	TGTGCCAGCTCACCAAGCGAGTCGAACACTGAAGCTTTCTTT	CASSPSESNTEAFF
TRBV19	.	TRBD1	TRBJ2-1	TGTGCCAGCACCGCCCCGGGACAGAAGACCAATGAGCAGTTCTTC	CASTAPGQKTNEQFF
TRBV11-3	.	.	TRBJ2-4	TGTGCCAGCAGCTTCCTGGGCGGGCGGGATAGGAACATTCAGTACTTC	CASSFLGGRDRNIQYF
TRBV30	.	.	TRBJ2-5	TGTGCCTGGAAGGTCCGATGGGAGACCCAGTACTTC	CAWKVRWETQYF
TRBV2	.	.	TRBJ2-7	TGTGCCAGCGGAGACGAGGGGTACTACGAGCAGTACTTC	CASGDEGYYEQYF
TRBV18	.	.	TRBJ2-5	TGTGCCAGCTCAAAGGGGCGGGAGACCCAGTACTTC	CASSKGRETQYF
TRBV29-1	.	.	TRBJ1-5	TGCAGCGTTGCTCGGGGGTACTGGAGCAATCAGCCCCAGCATTTT	CSVARGYWSNQPQHF
TRBV4-2	.	.	TRBJ1-2	TGTGCCAGCAGCCAAGGGGGTCAGGGCATCTATGGCTACACCTTC	CASSQGGQGIYGYTF
TRBV5-1	.	TRBD1	TRBJ1-1	TGCGCCAGCAGCTTAGGACAGGTGAACACTGAAGCTTTCTTT	CASSLGQVNTEAFF
TRBV7-3	once	.	TRBJ2-7	TGTGCCAGCAGCTCACGGGGTGGGTACGAGCAGTACTTC	CASSSRGGYEQYF
TRBV19	.	TRBD1	TRBJ1-6	TGTGCCAGTAGTCCGAAGGGGGCGAGGGATTCACCCCTCCACTTT	CASSPKGARDSPLHF
TRBV2	.	TRBD1	TRBJ1-5	TGTGCCACCAGGACAGGGTATAGCAATCAGCCCCAGCATTTT	CATRTGYSNQPQHF
TRBV6-1	.	.	TRBJ2-7	TGTGCCAGCAGTACCTCAAGATACTACGAGCAGTACTTC	CASSTSRYYEQYF
TRBV30	few	.	TRBJ2-6	TGTGCCTTCACGACTAGTTCCGGGGCCAACGTCCTGACTTTC	CAFTTSSGANVLTF
TRBV29-1	.	TRBD1	TRBJ1-1	TGCAGCGTTGAAGCCCGACAGGGAGGAAACACTGAAGCTTTCTTT	CSVEARQGGNTEAFF
TRBV30	.	.	TRBJ1-1	TGTGCCTGGAGTCCAAGGACGGCAGCTTTCTTT	CAWSPRTAAFF
TRBV11-1	.	.	TRBJ2-5	TGTGCCAGCAGCCCGAGTATACAAGAGACCCAGTACTTC	CASSPSIQETQYF
TRBV6-5	.	.	TRBJ1-3	TGTGCCAGCAGTTACTCGAGGATGGGGGGTGGAAACACCATATATTTT	CASSYSRMGGGNTIYF
TRBV6-6	.	.	TRBJ1-5	TGTGCCAGCACCGAGAATAGCAATCAGCCCCAGCATTTT	CASTENSNQPQHF
TRBV5-1	.	.	TRBJ2-4	TGCGCCAGCAGCTTGTCTTCGGCAGGGCGGAGGTTGGGGAACATTCAGTACTTC	CASSLSSAGRRLGNIQYF
TRBV13	.	.	TRBJ2-6	TGTGCCAGCAGCTACTGGAACAGGATGTTGAGCTCTGGGGCCAACGTCCTGACTTTC	CASSYWNRMLSSGANVLTF
TRBV6-6	.	.	TRBJ1-5	TGTGCCAGCAGTTCCAGGGCGATGAACAATCAGCCCCAGCATTTT	CASSSRAMNNQPQHF
TRBV6-4	.	TRBD1	TRBJ1-2	TGTGCCAGCAGCGCCGGGACAGGGGGCTATGGCTACACCTTC	CASSAGTGGYGYTF
TRBV7-3	.	TRBD1	TRBJ1-2	TGTGCCAGCAGCTGGGGACAGAACTATGGCTACACCTTC	CASSWGQNYGYTF
TRBV19	.	TRBD1	TRBJ1-2	TGTGCCAGTAGTATAGACAAGGGGGCCGCTTCTGGCTACACCTTC	CASSIDKGAASGYTF
TRBV14	.	.	TRBJ1-1	TGTGCCAGCAGCCAACTGCAAGCGAGGACTGAAGCTTTCTTT	CASSQLQARTEAFF
TRBV4-3	.	TRBD1	TRBJ1-2	TGCGCCAGCAGCCAAACCTGGACAGGGGGTAACTATGGCTACACCTTC	CASSQTWTGGNYGYTF
TRBV7-8	.	.	TRBJ2-7	TGTGCCAGCAGCCCCCGGACACAAACCTACGAGCAGTACTTC	CASSPRTQTYEQYF
TRBV4-3	.	.	TRBJ2-2	TGCGCCAGCAGCCAAGAACCAGCGGGGAACACCGGGGAGCTGTTTTTT	CASSQEPAGNTGELFF
TRBV11-3	.	.	TRBJ2-1	TGTGCCAGCAGCTTAGTATTGGGGATCTACAATGAGCAGTTCTTC	CASSLVLGIYNEQFF
TRBV5-8	few	.	TRBJ2-7	TGTGCCAGCAGCACCCCGGACAAGCCCTACGAGCAGTACTTC	CASSTPDKPYEQYF
TRBV7-2	.	.	TRBJ2-5	TGTGCCAGCAGCCGGGACGTCGAAGAGACCCAGTACTTC	CASSRDVEETQYF
TRBV4-1	.	TRBD1	TRBJ1-6	TGCGCCAGCAGCCAAATGATCGTTACAGGGGCTAGAGGGTCACCCCTCCACTTT	CASSQMIVTGARGSPLHF
TRBV5-6	.	.	TRBJ1-5	TGTGCCAGCAGCAGGGGCAGGGGACCCAATCAGCCCCAGCATTTT	CASSRGRGPNQPQHF